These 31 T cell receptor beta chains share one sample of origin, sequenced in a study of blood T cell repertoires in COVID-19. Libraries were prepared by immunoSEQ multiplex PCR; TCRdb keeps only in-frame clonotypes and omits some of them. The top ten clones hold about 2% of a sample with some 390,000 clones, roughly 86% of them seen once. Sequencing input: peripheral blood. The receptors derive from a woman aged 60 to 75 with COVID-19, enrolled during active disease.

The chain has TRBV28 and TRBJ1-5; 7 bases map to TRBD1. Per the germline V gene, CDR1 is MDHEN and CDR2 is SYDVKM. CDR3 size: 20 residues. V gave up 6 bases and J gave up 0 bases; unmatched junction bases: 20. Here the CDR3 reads CASSPWWDSLGKDSNQPQHF. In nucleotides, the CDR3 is TGTGCCAGCAGCCCCTGGTGGGACAGTTTGGGAAAAGATAGCAATCAGCCCCAGCATTTT. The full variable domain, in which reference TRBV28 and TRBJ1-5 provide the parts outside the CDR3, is DVKVTQSSRYLVKRTGEKVFLECVQDMDHENMFWYRQDPGLGLRLIYFSYDVKMKEKGDIPEGYSVSREKKERFSLILESASTNQTSMYLCASSPWWDSLGKDSNQPQHFGDGTRLSIL.

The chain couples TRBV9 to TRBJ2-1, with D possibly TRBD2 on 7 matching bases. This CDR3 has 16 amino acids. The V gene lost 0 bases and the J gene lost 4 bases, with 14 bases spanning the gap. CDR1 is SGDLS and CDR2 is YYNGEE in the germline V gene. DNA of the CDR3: TGTGCCAGCAGCGTAGATCGAGGGGGGGCTTACAATGAGCAGTTCTTC. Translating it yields CASSVDRGGAYNEQFF. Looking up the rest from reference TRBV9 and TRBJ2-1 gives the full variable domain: DSGVTQTPKHLITATGQRVTLRCSPRSGDLSVYWYQQSLDQGLQFLIQYYNGEERAKGNILERFSAQQFPDLHSELNLSSLELGDSALYFCASSVDRGGAYNEQFFGPGTRLTVL.

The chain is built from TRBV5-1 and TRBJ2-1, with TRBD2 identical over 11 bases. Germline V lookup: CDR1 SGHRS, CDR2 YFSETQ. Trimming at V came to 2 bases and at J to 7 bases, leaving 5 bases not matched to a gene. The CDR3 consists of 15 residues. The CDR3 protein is CASSFLAGGGNEQFF. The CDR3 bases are TGCGCCAGCAGCTTCCTAGCGGGGGGAGGAAATGAGCAGTTCTTC.

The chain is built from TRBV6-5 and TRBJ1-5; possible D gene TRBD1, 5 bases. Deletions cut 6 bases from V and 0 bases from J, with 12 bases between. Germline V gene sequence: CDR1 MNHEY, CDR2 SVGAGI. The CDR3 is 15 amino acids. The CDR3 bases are TGTGCCAGCAGCTTTTGGGGGGATAGCAATCAGCCCCAGCATTTT. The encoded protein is CASSFWGDSNQPQHF.

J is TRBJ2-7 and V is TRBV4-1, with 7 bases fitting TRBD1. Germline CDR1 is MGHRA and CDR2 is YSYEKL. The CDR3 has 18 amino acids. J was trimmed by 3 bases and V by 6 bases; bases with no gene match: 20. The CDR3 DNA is TGCGCCAGCAGACAAACTAGTCATACGGGACAGTACGACTACGAGCAGTACTTC. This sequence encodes CASRQTSHTGQYDYEQYF.

The CDR3 reads CASRPGALKDTQYF. The CDR3 region has the DNA TGCGCCAGCCGCCCGGGAGCGTTGAAAGATACGCAGTATTTT. The gene calls are TRBV5-1 and TRBJ2-3; a possible D gene is TRBD2 (6 bases). Germline V lookup: CDR1 SGHRS, CDR2 YFSETQ. Trimming removed 7 bases at V and 5 bases at J, with 17 bases between. CDR3 length: 14 residues.

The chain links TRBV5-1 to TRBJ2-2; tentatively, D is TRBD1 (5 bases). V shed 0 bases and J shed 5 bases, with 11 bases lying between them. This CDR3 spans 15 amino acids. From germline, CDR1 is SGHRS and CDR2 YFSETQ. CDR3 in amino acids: CASSLVGAGTGELFF. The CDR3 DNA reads TGCGCCAGCAGCTTGGTAGGGGCAGGAACCGGGGAGCTGTTTTTT.

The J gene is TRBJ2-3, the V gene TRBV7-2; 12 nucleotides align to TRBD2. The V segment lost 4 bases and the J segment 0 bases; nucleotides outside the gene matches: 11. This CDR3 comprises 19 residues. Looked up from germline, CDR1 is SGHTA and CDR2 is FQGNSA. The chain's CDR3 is CASSSFGLAGGASTDTQYF. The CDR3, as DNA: TGTGCCAGCAGCTCCTTCGGCCTAGCGGGGGGGGCCAGCACAGATACGCAGTATTTT. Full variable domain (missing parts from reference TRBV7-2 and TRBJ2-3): GAGVSQSPSNKVTEKGKDVELRCDPISGHTALYWYRQSLGQGLEFLIYFQGNSAPDKSGLPSDRFSAERTGGSVSTLTIQRTQQEDSAVYLCASSSFGLAGGASTDTQYFGPGTRLTVL.

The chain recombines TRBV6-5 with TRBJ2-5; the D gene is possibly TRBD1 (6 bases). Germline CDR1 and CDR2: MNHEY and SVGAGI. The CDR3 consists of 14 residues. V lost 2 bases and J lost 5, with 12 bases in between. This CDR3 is CASSYQAGVETQYF. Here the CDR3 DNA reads TGTGCCAGCAGTTACCAGGCAGGGGTGGAGACCCAGTACTTC.

Written as DNA, the CDR3 is TGTGCCAGCAGTGACTCGAGCAGGGGTATCAATGAGCAGTTCTTC. Its translation: CASSDSSRGINEQFF. The V call is TRBV6-4, the J call TRBJ2-1, with a weak D call TRBD1 (6 bases). The CDR3 runs 15 residues. CDR1 and CDR2 (germline): MRHNA, SNTAGT. Deletions cut 0 bases from V and 6 bases from J, with 12 bases between.

The CDR3 protein is CASSTANYGYTF. In DNA form, the CDR3 reads TGTGCCAGCAGTACAGCAAACTATGGCTACACCTTC. The rearrangement uses TRBV6-5 and TRBJ1-2; D uncertain. This CDR3 spans 12 amino acids. Per the germline V gene, CDR1 is MNHEY and CDR2 is SVGAGI. V lost 5 bases and J lost 2, with 6 bases in between.

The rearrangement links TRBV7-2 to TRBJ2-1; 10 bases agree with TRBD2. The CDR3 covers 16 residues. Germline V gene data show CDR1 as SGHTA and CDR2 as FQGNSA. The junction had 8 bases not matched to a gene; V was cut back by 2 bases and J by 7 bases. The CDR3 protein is CASSLMGPSGGNEQFF. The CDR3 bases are TGTGCCAGCAGCTTAATGGGGCCTAGCGGGGGTAATGAGCAGTTCTTC.

CDR3 residues: CASSLGRRRDTQYF. The CDR3 DNA reads TGCGCCAGCAGCTTGGGCCGTCGTCGGGATACGCAGTATTTT. The J gene is TRBJ2-3, the V gene TRBV5-1; D is unresolved. There are 14 residues in the CDR3. Germline CDR1 and CDR2: SGHRS and YFSETQ. Trimming cost V 0 bases and J 6 bases, with 11 bases left between them.

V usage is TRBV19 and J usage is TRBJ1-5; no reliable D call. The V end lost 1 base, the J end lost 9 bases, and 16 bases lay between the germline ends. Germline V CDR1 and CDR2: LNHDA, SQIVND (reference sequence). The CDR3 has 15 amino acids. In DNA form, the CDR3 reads TGTGCCAGTAGTATAGGCGGCGACGGCAGCGGGCCCCAGCATTTT. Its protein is CASSIGGDGSGPQHF.

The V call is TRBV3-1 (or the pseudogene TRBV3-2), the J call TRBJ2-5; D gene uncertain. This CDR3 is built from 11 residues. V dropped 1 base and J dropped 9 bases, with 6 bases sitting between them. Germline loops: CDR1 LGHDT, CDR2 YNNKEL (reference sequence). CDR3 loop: CASSQGSAQYF. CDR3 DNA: TGTGCCAGCAGCCAAGGCTCGGCCCAGTACTTC.

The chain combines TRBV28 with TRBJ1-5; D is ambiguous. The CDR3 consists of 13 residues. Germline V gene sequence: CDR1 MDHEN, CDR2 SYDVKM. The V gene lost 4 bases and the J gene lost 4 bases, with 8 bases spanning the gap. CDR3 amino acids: CASSWLENQPQHF. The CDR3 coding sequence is TGTGCCAGCAGTTGGCTGGAGAATCAGCCCCAGCATTTT.

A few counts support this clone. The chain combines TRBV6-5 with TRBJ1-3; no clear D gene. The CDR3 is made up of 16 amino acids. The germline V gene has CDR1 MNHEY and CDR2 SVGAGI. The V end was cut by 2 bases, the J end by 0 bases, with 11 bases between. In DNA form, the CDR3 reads TGTGCCAGCAGTTACAACGGGTTGGGCTCTGGAAACACCATATATTTT. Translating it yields CASSYNGLGSGNTIYF.

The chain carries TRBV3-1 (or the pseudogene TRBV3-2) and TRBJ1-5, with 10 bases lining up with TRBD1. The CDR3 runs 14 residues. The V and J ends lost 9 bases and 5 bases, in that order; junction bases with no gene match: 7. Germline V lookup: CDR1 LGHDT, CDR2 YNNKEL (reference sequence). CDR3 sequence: CASCSGTGDQPQHF. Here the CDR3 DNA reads TGTGCCAGTTGCAGCGGGACAGGGGATCAGCCCCAGCATTTT.

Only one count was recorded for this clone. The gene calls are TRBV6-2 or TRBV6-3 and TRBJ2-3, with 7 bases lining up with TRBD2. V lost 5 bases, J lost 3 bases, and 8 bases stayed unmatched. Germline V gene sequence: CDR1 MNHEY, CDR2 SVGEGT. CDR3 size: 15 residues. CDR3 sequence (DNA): TGTGCCAGCAGTACGCCGGGACTATTAACAGATACGCAGTATTTT. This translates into CASSTPGLLTDTQYF.

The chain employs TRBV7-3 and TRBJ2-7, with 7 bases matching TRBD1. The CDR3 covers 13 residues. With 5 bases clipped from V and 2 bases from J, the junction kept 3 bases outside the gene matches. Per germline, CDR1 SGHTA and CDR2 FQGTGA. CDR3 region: CASSHGTAYEQYF. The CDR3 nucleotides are TGTGCCAGCAGCCACGGGACAGCCTACGAGCAGTACTTC.

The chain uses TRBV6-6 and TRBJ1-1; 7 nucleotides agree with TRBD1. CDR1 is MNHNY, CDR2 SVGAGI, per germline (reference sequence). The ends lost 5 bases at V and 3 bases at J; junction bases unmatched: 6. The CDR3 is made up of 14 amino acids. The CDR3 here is CASSRQGGDTEAFF. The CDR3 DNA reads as TGTGCCAGCAGTCGACAGGGCGGGGACACTGAAGCTTTCTTT.

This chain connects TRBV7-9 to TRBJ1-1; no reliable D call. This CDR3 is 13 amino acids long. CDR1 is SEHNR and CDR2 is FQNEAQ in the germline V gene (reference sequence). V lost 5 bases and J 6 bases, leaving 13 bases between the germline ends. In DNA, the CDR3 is TGTGCCAGCAGCCGAACTCTCCCGCCTGAAGCTTTCTTT. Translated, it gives CASSRTLPPEAFF.

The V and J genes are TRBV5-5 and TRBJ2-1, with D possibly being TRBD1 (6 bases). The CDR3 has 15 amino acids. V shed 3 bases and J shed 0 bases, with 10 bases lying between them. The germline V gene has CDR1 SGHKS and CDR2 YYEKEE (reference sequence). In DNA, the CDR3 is TGTGCCAGCAGCTGGGACAAGATCTCCTACAATGAGCAGTTCTTC. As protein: CASSWDKISYNEQFF.

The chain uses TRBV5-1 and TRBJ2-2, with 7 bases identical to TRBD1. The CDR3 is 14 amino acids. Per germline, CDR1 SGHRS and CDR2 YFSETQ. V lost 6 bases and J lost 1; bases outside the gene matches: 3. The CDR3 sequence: CASTGQMNTGELFF. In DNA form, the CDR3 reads TGCGCCAGCACGGGACAGATGAACACCGGGGAGCTGTTTTTT.

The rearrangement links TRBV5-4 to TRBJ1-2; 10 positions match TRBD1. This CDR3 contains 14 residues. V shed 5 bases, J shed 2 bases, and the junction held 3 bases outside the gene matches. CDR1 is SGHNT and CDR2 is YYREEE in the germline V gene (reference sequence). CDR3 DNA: TGTGCCAGCAGGCCGGGACAGGGGAACTATGGCTACACCTTC. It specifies CASRPGQGNYGYTF.

The CDR3 nucleotides read TGTGCCAGCGCGATACGGGACAAATCATCTGGCTACACCTTC. It yields the protein CASAIRDKSSGYTF. The V call is TRBV19, the J call TRBJ1-2; a possible D gene is TRBD1 (6 bases). CDR3 length: 14 amino acids. From germline, CDR1 is LNHDA and CDR2 SQIVND (reference sequence). V lost 9 bases, J lost 7 bases, and 21 bases lay in between.

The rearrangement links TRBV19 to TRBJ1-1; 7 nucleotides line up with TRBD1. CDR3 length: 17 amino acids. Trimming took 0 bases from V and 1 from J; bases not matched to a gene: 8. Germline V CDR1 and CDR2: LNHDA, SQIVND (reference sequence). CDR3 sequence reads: CASSIDPSGTANTEAFF. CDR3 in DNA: TGTGCCAGTAGTATAGACCCTTCCGGGACAGCGAACACTGAAGCTTTCTTT.

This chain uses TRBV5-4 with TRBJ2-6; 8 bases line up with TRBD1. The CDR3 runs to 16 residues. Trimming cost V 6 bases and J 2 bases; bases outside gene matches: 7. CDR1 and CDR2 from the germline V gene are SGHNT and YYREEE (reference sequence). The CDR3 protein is CASTPRTGTGANVLTF. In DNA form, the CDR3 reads TGTGCCAGCACCCCCCGGACAGGGACTGGGGCCAACGTCCTGACTTTC.

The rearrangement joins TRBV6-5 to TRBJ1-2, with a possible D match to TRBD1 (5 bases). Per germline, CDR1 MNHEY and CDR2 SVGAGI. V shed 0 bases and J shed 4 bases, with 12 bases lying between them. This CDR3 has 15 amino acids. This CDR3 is CASSYSGGAGYGYTF. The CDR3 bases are TGTGCCAGCAGTTACTCGGGAGGGGCTGGCTATGGCTACACCTTC.

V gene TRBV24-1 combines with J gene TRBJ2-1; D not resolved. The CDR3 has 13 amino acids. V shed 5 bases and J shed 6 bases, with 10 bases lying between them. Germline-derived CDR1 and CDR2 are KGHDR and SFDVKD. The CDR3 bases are TGTGCCACCAGTGGCAGTTCTGTCAATGAGCAGTTCTTC. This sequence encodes CATSGSSVNEQFF.

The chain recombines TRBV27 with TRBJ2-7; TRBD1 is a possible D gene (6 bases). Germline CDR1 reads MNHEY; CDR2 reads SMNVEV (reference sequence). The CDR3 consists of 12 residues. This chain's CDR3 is CATRGFTYEQYF. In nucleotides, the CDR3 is TGTGCTACTAGGGGGTTTACCTACGAGCAGTACTTC.